These 9 T cell receptor beta chains originate from one sample sequenced in a study of T cell repertoires in ileal Crohn's disease. Generated by immunoSEQ multiplex PCR, the TCRdb table keeps only in-frame clones and is missing some. The sample lists 2,000 to 2,500 clones, about 73% occurring once. Before sorting, lamina propria lymphocytes were separated from surgical specimens by density gradient. Sequenced: CD8+ T cells from ileum. The receptors were gathered from an adult with Crohn's disease. Some clones in this sample may be carry-over from other donors' samples.

DNA of the CDR3: TGTGCCAGCAGCTCACTAGCGGGAGGATTCCAAGAGACCCAGTACTTC. Translating gives CASSSLAGGFQETQYF. The J gene is TRBJ2-5, the V gene TRBV7-9; 12 bases are shared with TRBD2. The CDR3 has 16 residues. V lost 4 bases and J lost 1; bases outside the gene matches: 4. Germline CDR1 SEHNR, CDR2 FQNEAQ (reference sequence). Combining the CDR3 with reference TRBV7-9 and TRBJ2-5 gives the whole variable domain DTGVSQNPRHKITKRGQNVTFRCDPISEHNRLYWYRQTLGQGPEFLTYFQNEAQLEKSRLLSDRFSAERPKGSFSTLEIQRTEQGDSAMYLCASSSLAGGFQETQYFGPGTRLLVL.

The V call is TRBV6-5, the J call TRBJ2-7, with 9 bases fitting TRBD1. Germline V gives CDR1 MNHEY, CDR2 SVGAGI. V gave up 4 bases and J gave up 3 bases; unmatched junction bases: 7. The CDR3 runs 15 residues. The CDR3 DNA follows: TGTGCCAGCAGTTCCCCGACAGGGGGAAACTACGAGCAGTACTTC. Translating gives CASSSPTGGNYEQYF.

The gene calls are TRBV9 and TRBJ2-2, with D possibly matching TRBD1 (5 bases). The germline gives CDR1 SGDLS, CDR2 YYNGEE. CDR3 size: 16 residues. The V end was cut by 4 bases, the J end by 2 bases, with 15 bases between. For the CDR3, the DNA is TGTGCCAGCAGCCGTTGGGGCTCCCCAAACACCGGGGAGCTGTTTTTT. This codes for CASSRWGSPNTGELFF.

As regards this clone: One end of the junction fails to match germline, which may point to a read error. The chain has TRBV2 and TRBJ2-1; 11 nucleotides line up with TRBD2. Germline V gene sequence: CDR1 SNHLY, CDR2 FYNNEI. This CDR3 contains 16 residues. DNA of the CDR3: TGTACCAGCAGGGACTATCTAGCGGGAGGATTCGATGAGCAGTTCTTC. Residues: CTSRDYLAGGFDEQFF.

The chain joins TRBV7-8 to TRBJ2-3; possibly TRBD2 for D (6 bases). The V gene lost 5 bases and the J gene lost 0 bases, with 12 bases spanning the gap. CDR1 SGHVS and CDR2 FQNEAQ come from the germline V gene. This CDR3 has 15 residues. CDR3 bases: TGTGCCAGCAGCCAACTAGCCACTAGCACAGATACGCAGTATTTT. Translated, it gives CASSQLATSTDTQYF.

The V call is TRBV27, the J call TRBJ2-2, with unresolved D. Germline values: CDR1 MNHEY, CDR2 SMNVEV (reference sequence). CDR3 length equals 13 residues. With 1 base removed from V and 4 bases from J, the gap between germline ends came to 4 bases. The CDR3 here is CASSLFSTGELFF. For the CDR3, the DNA is TGTGCCAGCAGTTTATTCTCCACCGGGGAGCTGTTTTTT.

This clone was counted a few times. This sequence joins TRBV28 and TRBJ2-1; 7 positions agree with TRBD1. This CDR3 region has 14 residues. Trimming at V came to 5 bases and at J to 6 bases, leaving 7 bases not matched to a gene. Germline V gives CDR1 MDHEN, CDR2 SYDVKM. Written as DNA, the CDR3 is TGTGCCAGCAGTACCACAGGGGAACGCAATGAGCAGTTCTTC. Amino acid sequence: CASSTTGERNEQFF.

V and J are TRBV5-5 and TRBJ2-2, with no clear D. Germline CDR1 and CDR2: SGHKS and YYEKEE (reference sequence). The CDR3 contains 14 residues. V was trimmed by 6 bases and J by 4 bases, leaving 13 bases between them. The CDR3 loop reads CASKNVTLTGELFF. The DNA of the CDR3 is TGTGCCAGCAAAAATGTAACTCTCACCGGGGAGCTGTTTTTT.

CDR3 coding DNA: TGTGCCAGCAGTTTAAGGCCGGACACCATTACGGTTCGATACTTC. It specifies CASSLRPDTITVRYF. The V gene is TRBV28, the J gene TRBJ2-4, with D possibly matching TRBD1 (5 bases). The CDR3 totals 15 residues. Germline V gene sequence: CDR1 MDHEN, CDR2 SYDVKM. V lost 2 bases and J 16 bases, leaving 24 bases between the germline ends.